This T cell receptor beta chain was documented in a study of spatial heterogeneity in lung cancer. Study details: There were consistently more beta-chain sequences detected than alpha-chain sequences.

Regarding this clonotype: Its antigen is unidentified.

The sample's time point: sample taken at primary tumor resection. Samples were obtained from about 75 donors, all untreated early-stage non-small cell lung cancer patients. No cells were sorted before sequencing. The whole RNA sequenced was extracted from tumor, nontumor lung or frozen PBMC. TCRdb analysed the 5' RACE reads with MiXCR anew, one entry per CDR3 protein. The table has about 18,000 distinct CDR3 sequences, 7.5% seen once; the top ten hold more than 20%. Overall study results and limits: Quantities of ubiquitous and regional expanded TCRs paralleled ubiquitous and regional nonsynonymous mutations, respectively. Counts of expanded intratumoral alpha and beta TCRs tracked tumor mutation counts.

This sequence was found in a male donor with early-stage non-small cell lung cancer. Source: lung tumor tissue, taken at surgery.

The chain's CDR3 is CSARVGVETQYF. CDR3 nucleotide sequence: TGCAGTGCTAGAGTCGGGGTGGAGACCCAGTACTTC. This chain connects TRBV20-1 to TRBJ2-5; tentative D call: TRBD2 (5 bases). The CDR3 sequence is 12 residues long. Germline CDR1 and CDR2: DFQATT and SNEGSKA (reference sequence). The ends were cut back, 1 base at V and 5 bases at J, with 8 bases in the middle.